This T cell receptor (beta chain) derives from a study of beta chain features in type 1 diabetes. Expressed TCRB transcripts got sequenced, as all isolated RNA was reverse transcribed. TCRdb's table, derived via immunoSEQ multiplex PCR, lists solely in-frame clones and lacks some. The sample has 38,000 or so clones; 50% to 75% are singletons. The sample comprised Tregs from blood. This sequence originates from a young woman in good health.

The CDR3 region is CASSYSTAGPGYEQYF. CDR3 sequence (DNA): TGTGCCAGCAGTTACTCGACGGCAGGGCCAGGCTACGAGCAGTACTTC. The rearrangement links TRBV6-5 to TRBJ2-7; possibly TRBD1 for D (5 bases). Germline V gene sequence: CDR1 MNHEY, CDR2 SVGAGI. Between the trimmed V and J ends, which lost 0 bases and 3 bases, there was a span of 15 bases. This CDR3 is 16 amino acids long.